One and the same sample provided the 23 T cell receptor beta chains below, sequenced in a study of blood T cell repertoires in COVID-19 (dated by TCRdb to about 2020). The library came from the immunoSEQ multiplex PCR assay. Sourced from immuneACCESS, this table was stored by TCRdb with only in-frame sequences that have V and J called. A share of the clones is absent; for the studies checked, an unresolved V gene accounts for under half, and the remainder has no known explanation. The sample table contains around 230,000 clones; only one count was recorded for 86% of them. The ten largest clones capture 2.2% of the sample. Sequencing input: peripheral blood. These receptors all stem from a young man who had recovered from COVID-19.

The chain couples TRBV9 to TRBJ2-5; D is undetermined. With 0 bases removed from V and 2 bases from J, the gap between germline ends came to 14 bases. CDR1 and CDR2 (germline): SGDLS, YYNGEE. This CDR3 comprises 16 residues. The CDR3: CASSVAASVSQETQYF. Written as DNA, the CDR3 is TGTGCCAGCAGCGTAGCTGCGTCCGTCTCTCAAGAGACCCAGTACTTC.

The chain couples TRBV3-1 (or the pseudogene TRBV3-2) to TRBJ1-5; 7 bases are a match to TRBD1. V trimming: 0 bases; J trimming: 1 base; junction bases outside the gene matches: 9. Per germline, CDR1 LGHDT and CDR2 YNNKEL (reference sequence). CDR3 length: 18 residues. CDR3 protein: CASSQDLMGTVSNQPQHF. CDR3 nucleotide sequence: TGTGCCAGCAGCCAAGATCTTATGGGGACAGTAAGCAATCAGCCCCAGCATTTT.

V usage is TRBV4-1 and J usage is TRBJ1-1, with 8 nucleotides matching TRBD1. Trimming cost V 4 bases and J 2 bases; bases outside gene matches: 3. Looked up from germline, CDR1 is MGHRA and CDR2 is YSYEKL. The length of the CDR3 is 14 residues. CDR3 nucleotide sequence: TGCGCCAGCAGCCTAGGGACAGGCAACACTGAAGCTTTCTTT. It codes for CASSLGTGNTEAFF.

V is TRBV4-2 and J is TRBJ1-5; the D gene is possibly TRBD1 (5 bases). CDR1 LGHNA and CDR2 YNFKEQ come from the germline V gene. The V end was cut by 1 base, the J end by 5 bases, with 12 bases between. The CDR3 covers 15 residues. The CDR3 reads CASSQAGGADQPQHF. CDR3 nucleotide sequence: TGTGCCAGCAGCCAAGCGGGGGGAGCGGATCAGCCCCAGCATTTT.

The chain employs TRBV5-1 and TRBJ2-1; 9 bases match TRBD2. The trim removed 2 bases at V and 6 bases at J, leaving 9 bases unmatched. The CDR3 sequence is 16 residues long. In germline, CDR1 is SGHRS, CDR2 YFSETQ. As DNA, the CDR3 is TGCGCCAGCAGCTTATTAGCGGGGGCGACCGGCAATGAGCAGTTCTTC. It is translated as CASSLLAGATGNEQFF. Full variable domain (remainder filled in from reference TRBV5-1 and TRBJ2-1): KAGVTQTPRYLIKTRGQQVTLSCSPISGHRSVSWYQQTPGQGLQFLFEYFSETQRNKGNFPGRFSGRQFSNSRSEMNVSTLELGDSALYLCASSLLAGATGNEQFFGPGTRLTVL.

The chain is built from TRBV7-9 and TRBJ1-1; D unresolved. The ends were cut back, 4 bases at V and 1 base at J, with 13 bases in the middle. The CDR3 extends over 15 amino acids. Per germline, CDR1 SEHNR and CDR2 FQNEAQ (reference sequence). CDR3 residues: CASSSTHPGNTEAFF. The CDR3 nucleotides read TGTGCCAGCAGCTCGACGCACCCGGGGAACACTGAAGCTTTCTTT.

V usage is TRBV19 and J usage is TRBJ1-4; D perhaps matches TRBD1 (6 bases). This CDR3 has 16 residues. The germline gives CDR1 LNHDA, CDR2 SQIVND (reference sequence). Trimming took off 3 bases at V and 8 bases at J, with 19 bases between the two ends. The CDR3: CASSIPPGYQGEKLFF. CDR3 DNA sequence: TGTGCCAGTAGTATCCCCCCGGGCTACCAGGGGGAAAAACTGTTTTTT.

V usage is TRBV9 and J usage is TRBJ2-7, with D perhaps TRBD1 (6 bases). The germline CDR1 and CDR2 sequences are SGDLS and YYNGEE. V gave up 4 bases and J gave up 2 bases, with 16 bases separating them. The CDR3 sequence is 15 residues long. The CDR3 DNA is TGTGCCAGCAGCATCCGGCCCGGGACACCCTACGAGCAGTACTTC. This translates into CASSIRPGTPYEQYF.

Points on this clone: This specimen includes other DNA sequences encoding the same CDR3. The CDR3 is CASTGQGASPNQPQHF. As DNA, the CDR3 is TGTGCCAGCACTGGACAGGGGGCGTCCCCTAATCAGCCCCAGCATTTT. The chain couples TRBV28 to TRBJ1-5, with 11 bases lining up with TRBD1. The germline V gene has CDR1 MDHEN and CDR2 SYDVKM. The CDR3 spans 16 residues. With 7 bases clipped from V and 4 bases from J, the junction kept 9 bases outside the gene matches.

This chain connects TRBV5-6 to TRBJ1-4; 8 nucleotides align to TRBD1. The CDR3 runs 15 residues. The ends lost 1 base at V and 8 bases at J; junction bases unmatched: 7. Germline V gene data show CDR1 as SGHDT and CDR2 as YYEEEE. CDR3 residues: CASSLSGQGNEKLFF. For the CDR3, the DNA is TGTGCCAGCAGCTTGTCCGGACAGGGCAACGAAAAACTGTTTTTT.

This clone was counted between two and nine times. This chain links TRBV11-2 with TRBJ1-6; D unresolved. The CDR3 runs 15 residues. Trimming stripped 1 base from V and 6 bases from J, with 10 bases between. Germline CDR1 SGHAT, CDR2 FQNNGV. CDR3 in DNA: TGTGCCAGCAGCTTAGCTGGAGGGAGTAATTCACCCCTCCACTTT. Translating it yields CASSLAGGSNSPLHF.

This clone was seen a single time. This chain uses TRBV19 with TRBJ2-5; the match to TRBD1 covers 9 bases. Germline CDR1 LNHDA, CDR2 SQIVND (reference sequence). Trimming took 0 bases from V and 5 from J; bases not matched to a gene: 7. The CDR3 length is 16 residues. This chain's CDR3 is CASSIDLGTGWETQYF. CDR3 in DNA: TGTGCCAGTAGTATAGATCTTGGGACAGGGTGGGAGACCCAGTACTTC.

CDR3 amino acids: CASSQALGDRANEQYF. The CDR3 DNA sequence: TGTGCCAGCAGCCAAGCCCTAGGGGACAGGGCTAACGAGCAGTACTTC. The chain couples TRBV4-2 to TRBJ2-7, with 9 bases identical to TRBD1. The CDR3 sequence is 16 residues long. The V segment lost 1 base and the J segment 5 bases; nucleotides outside the gene matches: 9. The germline V gene encodes CDR1 LGHNA and CDR2 YNFKEQ.

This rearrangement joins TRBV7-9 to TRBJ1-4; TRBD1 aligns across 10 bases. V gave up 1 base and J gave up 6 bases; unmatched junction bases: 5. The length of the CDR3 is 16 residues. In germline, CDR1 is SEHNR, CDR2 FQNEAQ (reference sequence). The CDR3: CASSLGLTGGDEKLFF. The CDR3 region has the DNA TGTGCCAGCAGCTTAGGGCTGACAGGGGGCGATGAAAAACTGTTTTTT.

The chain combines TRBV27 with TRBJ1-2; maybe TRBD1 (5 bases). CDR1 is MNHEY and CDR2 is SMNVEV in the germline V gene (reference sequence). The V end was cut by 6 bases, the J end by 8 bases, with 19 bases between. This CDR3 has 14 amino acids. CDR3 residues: CASSIQARGRGYTF. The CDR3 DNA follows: TGTGCCAGCAGCATTCAAGCAAGGGGCCGCGGCTACACCTTC.

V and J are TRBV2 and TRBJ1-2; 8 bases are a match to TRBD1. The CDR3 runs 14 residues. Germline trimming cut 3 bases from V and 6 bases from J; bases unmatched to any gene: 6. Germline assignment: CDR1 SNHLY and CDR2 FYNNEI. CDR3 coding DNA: TGTGCCAGCAGTGACCTCCAGGGGGCGCATGGCTACACCTTC. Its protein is CASSDLQGAHGYTF.

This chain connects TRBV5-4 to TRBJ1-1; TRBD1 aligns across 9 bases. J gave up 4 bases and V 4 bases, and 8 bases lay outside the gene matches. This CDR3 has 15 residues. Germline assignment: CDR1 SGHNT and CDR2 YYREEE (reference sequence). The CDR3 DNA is TGTGCCAGCAGCCCCTTGGGACAGGGATTCACTGAAGCTTTCTTT. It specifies CASSPLGQGFTEAFF.

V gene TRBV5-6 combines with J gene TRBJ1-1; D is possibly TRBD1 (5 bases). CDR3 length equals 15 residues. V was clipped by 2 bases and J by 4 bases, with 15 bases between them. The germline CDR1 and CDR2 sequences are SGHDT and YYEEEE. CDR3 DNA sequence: TGTGCCAGCAGCTTCCGACAGACACCGGGCACTGAAGCTTTCTTT. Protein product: CASSFRQTPGTEAFF. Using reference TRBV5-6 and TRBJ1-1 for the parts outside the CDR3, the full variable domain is DAGVTQSPTHLIKTRGQQVTLRCSPKSGHDTVSWYQQALGQGPQFIFQYYEEEERQRGNFPDRFSGHQFPNYSSELNVNALLLGDSALYLCASSFRQTPGTEAFFGQGTRLTVV.

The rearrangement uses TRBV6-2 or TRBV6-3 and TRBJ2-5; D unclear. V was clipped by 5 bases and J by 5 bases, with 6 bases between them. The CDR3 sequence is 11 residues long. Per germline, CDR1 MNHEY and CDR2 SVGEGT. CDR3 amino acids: CASSTAETQYF. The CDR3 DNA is TGTGCCAGCAGTACCGCGGAGACCCAGTACTTC.

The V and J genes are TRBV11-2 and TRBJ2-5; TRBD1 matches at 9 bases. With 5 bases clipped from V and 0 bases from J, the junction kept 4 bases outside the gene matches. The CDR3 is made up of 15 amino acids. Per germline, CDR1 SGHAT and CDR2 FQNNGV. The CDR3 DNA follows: TGTGCCAGCAGCCCGGACAGGGGATACCAAGAGACCCAGTACTTC. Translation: CASSPDRGYQETQYF.

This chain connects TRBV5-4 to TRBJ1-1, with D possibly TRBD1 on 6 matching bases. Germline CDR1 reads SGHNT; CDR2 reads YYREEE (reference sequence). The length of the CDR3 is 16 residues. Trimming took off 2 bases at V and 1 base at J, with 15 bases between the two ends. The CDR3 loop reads CASSFPPGTQNTEAFF. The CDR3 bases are TGTGCCAGCAGCTTTCCCCCCGGGACACAGAACACTGAAGCTTTCTTT.

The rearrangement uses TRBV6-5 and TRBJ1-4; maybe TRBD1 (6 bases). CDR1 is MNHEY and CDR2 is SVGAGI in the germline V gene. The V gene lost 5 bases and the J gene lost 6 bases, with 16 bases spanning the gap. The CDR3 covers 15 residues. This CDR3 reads CASSQRGGMDEKLFF. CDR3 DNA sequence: TGTGCCAGCAGTCAACGAGGGGGTATGGATGAAAAACTGTTTTTT.

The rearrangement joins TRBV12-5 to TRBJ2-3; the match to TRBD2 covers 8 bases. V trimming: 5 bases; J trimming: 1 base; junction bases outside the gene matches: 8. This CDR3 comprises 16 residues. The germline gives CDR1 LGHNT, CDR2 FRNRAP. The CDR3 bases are TGTGCTAGTGGTCCTGGGGGGACTAGAGGCACAGATACGCAGTATTTT. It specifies CASGPGGTRGTDTQYF.